At least ten counts were recorded for the clone carrying this T cell receptor (beta chain). The antigen is not known. The CDR3 sequence is 15 residues long. The trim removed 5 bases at V and 4 bases at J, leaving 8 bases unmatched. cDNA molecules, individually, were tagged with unique molecular identifiers. TCRdb re-called the 5' RACE reads with MiXCR, one entry per CDR3 protein. The sample lists 25,000 to 35,000 distinct CDR3 sequences, roughly 3.9% seen once, with 8.2% in the top ten. The data are from a study of early T cells in non-severe SARS-CoV-2 infection. Study in general: From unsorted whole blood, bulk RNA was sequenced, and the chains remained unpaired.

Study results and limitations: VDJdb matching, biased toward anti-spike CD8 responses, missed private and CD4 specificities.

Sequencing was performed on whole blood. The V gene is TRBV12-3 or TRBV12-4, the J gene TRBJ2-3; 8 bases agree with TRBD1. The TCR comes from an adult who was a healthcare worker with PCR-confirmed SARS-CoV-2 infection or an uninfected control (not recorded which). CDR3 DNA sequence: TGTGCCAGCAGTACGGTCAGGGGGCGAGCAGATACGCAGTATTTT. Protein sequence: CASSTVRGRADTQYF.